This TCR beta chain was identified in a study of cytomegalovirus exposure and HLA in healthy donors. Using immunoSEQ multiplex PCR, the repertoire was profiled, and TCRdb retains in-frame clones only, with some absent. Among 100,000 or so clones listed, 86% were seen once. Germline CDR1 is SGHRS and CDR2 is YFSETQ. This CDR3 spans 16 amino acids. Trimming left V 0 bases short and J 1 base short, with 11 bases between. Sequenced material: PBMCs. The V call is TRBV5-1, the J call TRBJ2-1, with no clear D. The receptor comes from a woman younger than 30 in good health and CMV-seropositive. CDR3 DNA: TGCGCCAGCAGCTTGGAGCCGCCCTTATCCTACAATGAGCAGTTCTTC. This translates into CASSLEPPLSYNEQFF.